This T cell receptor (beta chain) was profiled in a study of human T cells and chemical hapten exposure. Study-wide results and limits: No shift was seen in TCRs above 1 in 1000 frequency with DPC sensitization. Against controls, expanded TCRs gave rise to significantly more large CDR3 similarity clusters.

This clonotype has a handful of counts. The antigen is not known. Regarding time point: pre-sensitization, week 0. The treatment: therapeutic diphenylcyclopropenone sensitization with weekly scalp DPC. Blood sampling occurred before each patch-test application. This CDR3 region has 15 residues. The V gene lost 0 bases and the J gene lost 2 bases, with 6 bases spanning the gap. From germline, CDR1 is SGDLS and CDR2 YYNGEE. In the original processing: Sampled TCR counts reached a median of around 94,000 per sample, with values ranging from roughly 20,000 to 750,000. TCRdb passed the RACE reads through MiXCR, listing each CDR3 protein once. The V and J calls and clone size come from TCRdb's table, not from the authors' own analysis. The table lists under 90,000 distinct CDR3 sequences, 9.6% of them singletons, with approximately 3.9% in the top ten.

This TCR was recovered from a woman in her 40s with alopecia areata. Some clones in this sample may be carry-over from other donors' samples. The genes are TRBV9 and TRBJ2-6; the D gene is possibly TRBD1 (5 bases). Source: whole blood, taken in connection with sensitization to the hapten diphenylcyclopropenone (DPC). The CDR3 loop reads CASSVEGTGANVLTF. Here the CDR3 DNA reads TGTGCCAGCAGCGTAGAGGGGACTGGGGCCAACGTCCTGACTTTC.